The 22 T cell receptor beta chains below come from one sample, sequenced in a study of shared clonotypes between healthy human individuals. Profiling relied on immunoSEQ multiplex PCR, and the TCRdb table lists in-frame clones only, not all of them. The sample yields around 500,000 clones, roughly 80% seen once. The sample comprised PBMCs. The source of these receptors is a middle-aged woman in good health. Some clones in this sample may be carry-over from other donors' samples.

V is TRBV30 and J is TRBJ1-2; D uncertain. With 0 bases removed from V and 4 bases from J, the gap between germline ends came to 12 bases. The CDR3 has 14 amino acids. Germline V gene sequence: CDR1 GTSNPN, CDR2 SVGIG (reference sequence). In nucleotides, the CDR3 is TGTGCCTGGAGTGTACGCGGAGACGTCTATGGCTACACCTTC. Protein sequence: CAWSVRGDVYGYTF.

CDR3 nucleotide sequence: TGTGCCAGCAAGTCTAGCGGGGGCAAAGAGACCCAGTACTTC. This gives the protein CASKSSGGKETQYF. The chain has TRBV6-1 and TRBJ2-5; 10 bases fit TRBD2. The CDR3 is 14 residues long. The germline CDR1 and CDR2 sequences are MNHNS and SASEGT. With V trimmed by 7 bases and J by 3 bases, 5 bases remained unmatched.

V gene TRBV5-4 combines with J gene TRBJ1-3; D is possibly TRBD1 (5 bases). This CDR3 is built from 13 residues. Germline V gene sequence: CDR1 SGHNT, CDR2 YYREEE (reference sequence). The V and J ends lost 0 bases and 4 bases respectively, with 5 bases between them. This chain's CDR3 is CASSLDRGNTIYF. The CDR3 DNA sequence: TGTGCCAGCAGCTTGGACAGGGGAAACACCATATATTTT.

Turning to this clone: A far larger clone is one nucleotide away, so this likely arose from a read error. This CDR3 is also generated by other DNA sequences in the sample. The chain is built from TRBV7-9 and TRBJ2-2, with TRBD2 identical over 10 bases. Per the germline V gene, CDR1 is SEHNR and CDR2 is FQNEAQ (reference sequence). Trimming took 4 bases from V and 2 from J; bases not matched to a gene: 7. This CDR3 has 17 amino acids. This CDR3 is CASSSTRTSGNTGELFF. The CDR3 coding sequence is TGTGCCAGCAGCTCCACTCGGACTAGCGGTAACACCGGGGAGCTGTTTTTT.

This chain uses TRBV18 with TRBJ2-1, with D perhaps matching TRBD1 or TRBD2 (5 bases each). The CDR3 has 15 amino acids. Germline lookup yields CDR1 KGHSH and CDR2 LQKENI. The ends were cut back, 1 base at V and 4 bases at J, with 11 bases in the middle. CDR3 sequence (DNA): TGTGCCAGCTCACCACGGGACGTGGGGTACAATGAGCAGTTCTTC. This gives the protein CASSPRDVGYNEQFF. Complete variable domain (other parts from reference TRBV18 and TRBJ2-1): NAGVMQNPRHLVRRRGQEARLRCSPMKGHSHVYWYRQLPEEGLKFMVYLQKENIIDESGMPKERFSAEFPKEGPSILRIQQVVRGDSAAYFCASSPRDVGYNEQFFGPGTRLTVL.

Remarks on this clone: A far larger clone is just one base off, so this is likely a read error. The chain is built from TRBV2 and TRBJ1-1, with no clear D. CDR1 and CDR2 from the germline V gene are SNHLY and FYNNEI. The CDR3 totals 15 residues. The ends were cut back, 4 bases at V and 3 bases at J, with 15 bases in the middle. The CDR3 loop is CASSVGVPTDTEAFF. The CDR3 DNA reads as TGTGCCAGCAGTGTTGGCGTGCCGACGGACACTGAAGCTTTCTTT.

This chain connects TRBV28 to TRBJ1-3, with no clear D. Germline V CDR1 and CDR2: MDHEN, SYDVKM. With 6 bases removed from V and 5 bases from J, the gap between germline ends came to 17 bases. The CDR3 has 15 amino acids. CDR3: CASSHFVGGRNTIYF. The CDR3 region has the DNA TGTGCCAGCAGCCATTTCGTTGGAGGCCGAAACACCATATATTTT.

About this clone: This may stem from a read error, because a much larger clone lies one nucleotide away. The chain joins TRBV5-1 to TRBJ2-7, with 13 bases identical to TRBD2. CDR3 length equals 14 residues. J gave up 5 bases and V 4 bases, and 3 bases lay outside the gene matches. CDR1 and CDR2 (germline): SGHRS, YFSETQ. The CDR3 nucleotides read TGCGCCAGCAGCCGGACTAGCGGGAGCCACGAGCAGTACTTC. Translated, it gives CASSRTSGSHEQYF.

The chain recombines TRBV14 with TRBJ2-1, with TRBD2 matching 8 bases. Losses at the gene ends were 5 bases for V and 8 bases for J; bases not matched to a gene: 11. The V gene's germline CDR1 is SGHDN and CDR2 FVKESK. This CDR3 has 15 amino acids. CDR3 residues: CASSKLSGTRHEQFF. DNA of the CDR3: TGTGCCAGCAGCAAGTTATCCGGGACTAGACATGAGCAGTTCTTC.

V and J are TRBV2 and TRBJ2-1; D might be TRBD1 (5 bases). Deletions cut 7 bases from V and 3 bases from J, with 7 bases between. This CDR3 region has 12 residues. Germline V gene sequence: CDR1 SNHLY, CDR2 FYNNEI. The CDR3 DNA follows: TGTGCCAGCACTGGACACTACAATGAGCAGTTCTTC. Protein sequence: CASTGHYNEQFF.

CDR3 nucleotide sequence: TGTGCCAGCAGCTTTACCGGGGATACGCAGTATTTT. As protein: CASSFTGDTQYF. The rearrangement uses TRBV7-3 and TRBJ2-3; unclear D gene. V lost 3 bases and J 6 bases, leaving 7 bases between the germline ends. Germline V gene data show CDR1 as SGHTA and CDR2 as FQGTGA. This CDR3 is built from 12 residues.

This clone was seen a few times. The V gene is TRBV7-8, the J gene TRBJ1-1, with D tentatively TRBD1 (5 bases). This CDR3 has 15 residues. Trimming left V 5 bases short and J 5 bases short, with 18 bases between. Germline V gives CDR1 SGHVS, CDR2 FQNEAQ. The CDR3 sequence is CASSQGRAVRTEAFF. DNA of the CDR3: TGTGCCAGCAGCCAGGGTAGGGCGGTAAGGACTGAAGCTTTCTTT.

The CDR3 region is CASIPPGGAHTEAFF. The CDR3 bases are TGTGCCAGCATCCCTCCGGGGGGGGCCCACACTGAAGCTTTCTTT. V usage is TRBV6-5 and J usage is TRBJ1-1, with TRBD1 as a possible D gene (6 bases). Trimming took 7 bases from V and 3 from J, leaving 18 bases between them. The CDR3 spans 15 residues. CDR1 MNHEY and CDR2 SVGAGI come from the germline V gene.

The chain is built from TRBV5-8 and TRBJ1-2, with TRBD1 as a possible D gene (5 bases). Germline loops: CDR1 SGHTS, CDR2 YDEGEE. V lost 2 bases and J 7 bases, leaving 15 bases between the germline ends. The CDR3 runs to 14 residues. Here the CDR3 reads CASSLTGTASGYTF. The CDR3 DNA follows: TGTGCCAGCAGCTTAACCGGGACCGCCAGTGGCTACACCTTC.

V and J are TRBV2 and TRBJ2-1, with no clear D. Between the trimmed V and J ends, which lost 3 bases and 5 bases, there was a span of 5 bases. This CDR3 has 12 residues. CDR1 SNHLY and CDR2 FYNNEI come from the germline V gene. The CDR3 DNA follows: TGTGCCAGCAGTGAGGAACACAATGAGCAGTTCTTC. Its translation is CASSEEHNEQFF.

The chain employs TRBV7-8 and TRBJ2-7; D gene unclear. The CDR3 loop spans 12 amino acids. The V end was cut by 5 bases, the J end by 5 bases, with 10 bases between. In germline, CDR1 is SGHVS, CDR2 FQNEAQ. The CDR3 coding sequence is TGTGCCAGCAGCCCCCGACTGAACGAGCAGTACTTC. It encodes CASSPRLNEQYF.

Comments on this clone: A far larger clone differs by one base, so this is likely a read error. This sequence joins TRBV2 and TRBJ1-1; possible D gene TRBD1, 6 bases. The length of the CDR3 is 15 residues. The V and J ends lost 2 bases and 5 bases respectively, with 15 bases between them. Germline CDR1 reads SNHLY; CDR2 reads FYNNEI. The CDR3 sequence: CASSELQGSGTEAFF. In DNA, the CDR3 is TGTGCCAGCAGTGAACTCCAGGGGTCGGGGACTGAAGCTTTCTTT.

The rearrangement joins TRBV15 to TRBJ2-5, with D perhaps matching TRBD2 (5 bases). V lost 6 bases and J lost 2, with 10 bases in between. The CDR3 runs 13 residues. Germline CDR1 reads LNHNV; CDR2 reads YYDKDF (reference sequence). The CDR3 sequence: CATRWAGQETQYF. CDR3 nucleotides: TGTGCCACCAGGTGGGCGGGTCAAGAGACCCAGTACTTC.

This chain uses TRBV5-1 with TRBJ2-1, with 14 bases that match TRBD2. The V gene end was trimmed by 4 bases and the J gene end by 7 bases; junction bases not matched to a gene: 7. Germline assignment: CDR1 SGHRS and CDR2 YFSETQ. The CDR3 contains 16 residues. CDR3 region: CASSRGLAGVDNEQFF. CDR3 DNA: TGCGCCAGCAGCCGGGGACTAGCGGGAGTGGATAATGAGCAGTTCTTC.

The chain is built from TRBV4-2 and TRBJ2-7; 8 bases match TRBD1. The CDR3 runs 15 residues. Germline-derived CDR1 and CDR2 are LGHNA and YNFKEQ. J was trimmed by 9 bases and V by 3 bases; bases with no gene match: 13. CDR3 sequence (DNA): TGTGCCAGCAGCCAGAACCGGGACAGGCCTAATGGGCAGTACTTC. This sequence encodes CASSQNRDRPNGQYF.

Worth noting for this clone: A read error is likely here: a far larger clone is one base away. The same CDR3 can be traced to other DNA sequences in this sample. The J gene is TRBJ1-1, the V gene TRBV6-4; TRBD1 matches 8 bases. The CDR3 is 14 amino acids. Germline values: CDR1 MRHNA, CDR2 SNTAGT. The CDR3 nucleotides read TGTGCCAGCAGTGAGGGACAGGAGAACGCTGAAGCTTTCTTT. Protein: CASSEGQENAEAFF.

In the case of this clone: A far larger clone is off by one base, so a read error is likely. Other nucleotide sequences in the sample specify the same CDR3. CDR3 nucleotide sequence: TGTGCCAGCAGCCAAGATGAAGGTAGCGGGAGTAATGAGCAGTTCTTC. Translation: CASSQDEGSGSNEQFF. The rearrangement links TRBV4-2 to TRBJ2-1; 9 positions agree with TRBD2. The CDR3 extends over 16 amino acids. Germline V gives CDR1 LGHNA, CDR2 YNFKEQ. J was trimmed by 7 bases and V by 0 bases; bases with no gene match: 7.